One and the same sample provided the 23 T cell receptor beta chains below, sequenced in a study of cytomegalovirus exposure and HLA in healthy donors. The primer mix had 60 Vbeta and 13 Jbeta primers. Generated by immunoSEQ multiplex PCR, the TCRdb table keeps only in-frame clones and is missing some. Counted here are 130,000 to 150,000 clones, roughly 80% occurring once; the ten biggest clones make up around 4.1%. The sample comprised PBMCs. The receptors were sampled from a man aged 40-50 years in good health and CMV-seronegative.

The V and J genes are TRBV6-5 and TRBJ2-6, with 7 positions matching TRBD1. The CDR3 length is 15 residues. Germline assignment: CDR1 MNHEY and CDR2 SVGAGI. The V gene end was trimmed by 6 bases and the J gene end by 0 bases; junction bases not matched to a gene: 2. CDR3 in DNA: TGTGCCAGCAGGAGACAGGGCTCTGGGGCCAACGTCCTGACTTTC. This sequence encodes CASRRQGSGANVLTF.

Here the CDR3 DNA reads TGTGCCAGCAGTGACAGGGGGAATGAAAAACTGTTTTTT. Its protein is CASSDRGNEKLFF. V and J are TRBV2 and TRBJ1-4, with 7 bases lining up with TRBD1. The CDR3 has 13 amino acids. The ends lost 3 bases at V and 5 bases at J; junction bases unmatched: 0. Looked up from germline, CDR1 is SNHLY and CDR2 is FYNNEI.

The genes are TRBV7-6 and TRBJ2-3, with D possibly being TRBD1 (6 bases). This CDR3 is built from 15 residues. Trimming removed 3 bases at V and 4 bases at J, with 14 bases between. Germline CDR1 is SGHVS and CDR2 is FNYEAQ. CDR3 coding DNA: TGTGCCAGCAGCTTCAGGGGCCGCAGTCCAGATACGCAGTATTTT. Translating gives CASSFRGRSPDTQYF.

In this sample, this clone turned up a few times. The gene calls are TRBV9 and TRBJ2-5; D perhaps matches TRBD2 (6 bases). Deletions cut 4 bases from V and 3 bases from J, with 16 bases between. In germline, CDR1 is SGDLS, CDR2 YYNGEE. The CDR3 is 15 residues long. The CDR3 sequence is CASSFLSGLEETQYF. DNA of the CDR3: TGTGCCAGCAGCTTCCTTTCGGGACTGGAAGAGACCCAGTACTTC.

This chain uses TRBV5-1 with TRBJ1-2; D is possibly TRBD1 (5 bases). Germline V CDR1 and CDR2: SGHRS, YFSETQ. The CDR3 runs 12 residues. V was trimmed by 0 bases and J by 9 bases, leaving 9 bases between them. The CDR3 loop reads CASSLGSGSYTF. The CDR3 DNA reads as TGCGCCAGCAGCTTGGGATCAGGGAGCTACACCTTC. The full variable domain, with the rest looked up from reference TRBV5-1 and TRBJ1-2, is KAGVTQTPRYLIKTRGQQVTLSCSPISGHRSVSWYQQTPGQGLQFLFEYFSETQRNKGNFPGRFSGRQFSNSRSEMNVSTLELGDSALYLCASSLGSGSYTFGSGTRLTVV.

The chain links TRBV7-9 to TRBJ2-1; the match to TRBD2 covers 8 bases. The CDR3 length is 16 residues. CDR1 SEHNR and CDR2 FQNEAQ come from the germline V gene (reference sequence). The V segment lost 5 bases and the J segment 2 bases; nucleotides outside the gene matches: 8. The CDR3: CASSGGSRGAYNEQFF. The CDR3, as DNA: TGTGCCAGCAGCGGGGGTTCGCGGGGGGCCTACAATGAGCAGTTCTTC.

The rearrangement uses TRBV6-6 and TRBJ2-6, with 8 bases that match TRBD1. Germline CDR1 reads MNHNY; CDR2 reads SVGAGI (reference sequence). This CDR3 has 15 residues. With V trimmed by 6 bases and J by 0 bases, 1 base remained unmatched. CDR3 sequence reads: CASRTGDSGANVLTF. The CDR3 bases are TGTGCCAGCAGGACAGGGGACTCTGGGGCCAACGTCCTGACTTTC.

V usage is TRBV5-1 and J usage is TRBJ2-3; a weak D match, TRBD2 (7 bases). The V end lost 0 bases, the J end lost 0 bases, and 17 bases lay between the germline ends. CDR3 length: 18 amino acids. Germline-derived CDR1 and CDR2 are SGHRS and YFSETQ. The CDR3 here is CASSLGPTRGGSTDTQYF. The CDR3 DNA reads as TGCGCCAGCAGCTTGGGTCCCACTAGGGGGGGCAGCACAGATACGCAGTATTTT.

The V and J genes are TRBV6-6 and TRBJ1-6; TRBD1 matches 9 bases. Trimming removed 5 bases from V and 7 bases from J; junction bases left unmatched: 6. The germline V gene has CDR1 MNHNY and CDR2 SVGAGI (reference sequence). CDR3 length equals 15 residues. The chain's CDR3 is CASSDTGGANSPLHF. CDR3 bases: TGTGCCAGCAGTGATACAGGGGGCGCAAATTCACCCCTCCACTTT.

This clone has just a few counts. CDR3 residues: CAIRVPGGDRYNEQFF. CDR3 nucleotide sequence: TGTGCCATCAGAGTTCCAGGGGGAGACAGGTACAATGAGCAGTTCTTC. The rearrangement links TRBV10-3 to TRBJ2-1, with 7 bases aligning to TRBD1. The junction had 12 bases not matched to a gene; V was cut back by 6 bases and J by 4 bases. The CDR3 loop spans 16 amino acids. CDR1 and CDR2 from the germline V gene are ENHRY and SYGVKD.

This clone showed up just once. This chain links TRBV9 with TRBJ1-2, with TRBD1 matching 8 bases. The CDR3 length is 15 residues. CDR1 SGDLS and CDR2 YYNGEE come from the germline V gene. The trim removed 0 bases at V and 7 bases at J, leaving 8 bases unmatched. Here the CDR3 reads CASSVVAGGAGGYTF. CDR3 nucleotide sequence: TGTGCCAGCAGCGTAGTAGCAGGGGGCGCGGGTGGCTACACCTTC. Drawing the rest from reference TRBV9 and TRBJ1-2, the complete variable domain is DSGVTQTPKHLITATGQRVTLRCSPRSGDLSVYWYQQSLDQGLQFLIQYYNGEERAKGNILERFSAQQFPDLHSELNLSSLELGDSALYFCASSVVAGGAGGYTFGSGTRLTVV.

V gene TRBV30 combines with J gene TRBJ2-5; D is possibly TRBD2 (6 bases). Germline V gives CDR1 GTSNPN, CDR2 SVGIG (reference sequence). The CDR3 is 14 amino acids. The CDR3 DNA reads TGTGCATTGACCCCGGGACTGCTTCAAGAGACCCAGTACTTC. Encoded protein: CALTPGLLQETQYF.

This chain joins TRBV29-1 and TRBJ2-5, with TRBD2 identical over 9 bases. The V gene's germline CDR1 is SQVTM and CDR2 ANQGSEA. J gave up 3 bases and V 3 bases, and 8 bases lay outside the gene matches. The CDR3 covers 15 residues. CDR3 sequence (DNA): TGCAGCGTTGATCGTGCGGGAGGGATCGAAGAGACCCAGTACTTC. It codes for CSVDRAGGIEETQYF.

The J gene is TRBJ1-1, the V gene TRBV30; 8 nucleotides align to TRBD1. J lost 4 bases, V lost 0 bases, and 4 bases had no gene match. Per the germline V gene, CDR1 is GTSNPN and CDR2 is SVGIG (reference sequence). This CDR3 spans 14 amino acids. This CDR3 reads CAWSVGQGATEAFF. CDR3 coding DNA: TGTGCCTGGAGTGTAGGCCAGGGGGCCACTGAAGCTTTCTTT.

The V and J genes are TRBV12-5 and TRBJ2-7, with D uncertain. The germline CDR1 and CDR2 sequences are LGHNT and FRNRAP. The CDR3 is 13 amino acids. V was trimmed by 1 base and J by 11 bases, leaving 15 bases between them. The CDR3 nucleotides read TGTGCTAGTGGTTTGGACCCGACATCACGGAAGTACTTC. Its translation: CASGLDPTSRKYF.

This clone showed up just a few times. V usage is TRBV6-5 and J usage is TRBJ2-5; 8 nucleotides line up with TRBD1. The DNA end favors TRBJ2-7, so the J call may be wrong. Germline-derived CDR1 and CDR2 are MNHEY and SVGAGI. The CDR3 runs 14 residues. The CDR3 loop is CASSYIDRGHEQYF. The CDR3 bases are TGTGCCAGCAGTTACATCGACAGGGGCCACGAGCAGTACTTC.

V usage is TRBV6-5 and J usage is TRBJ1-5; 7 bases are shared with TRBD1. Per the germline V gene, CDR1 is MNHEY and CDR2 is SVGAGI. This CDR3 region has 15 residues. V gave up 6 bases and J gave up 5 bases; unmatched junction bases: 10. CDR3 protein: CASSLTGESYQPQHF. CDR3 bases: TGTGCCAGCAGCTTAACAGGGGAATCATATCAGCCCCAGCATTTT.

This clone was seen only once. The J gene is TRBJ1-6, the V gene TRBV27; D possibly corresponds to TRBD1 (5 bases). Trimming removed 4 bases at V and 10 bases at J, with 11 bases between. The CDR3 loop spans 13 amino acids. Germline V CDR1 and CDR2: MNHEY, SMNVEV (reference sequence). CDR3 in amino acids: CASSSIRVSPLHF. As DNA, the CDR3 is TGTGCCAGCAGTTCAATCAGGGTATCACCCCTCCACTTT.

This chain uses TRBV2 with TRBJ1-5, with a possible D match to TRBD1 (5 bases). The CDR3 sequence is 15 residues long. CDR1 SNHLY and CDR2 FYNNEI come from the germline V gene. The V and J ends lost 3 bases and 5 bases respectively, with 14 bases between them. The CDR3 bases are TGTGCCAGCAGTGATGAGTCAGGGAGGGATCAGCCCCAGCATTTT. This encodes CASSDESGRDQPQHF.

V gene TRBV4-3 combines with J gene TRBJ2-3, with 8 bases identical to TRBD2. This CDR3 comprises 17 residues. In germline, CDR1 is LGHNA, CDR2 YSLEER. V trimming: 0 bases; J trimming: 0 bases; junction bases outside the gene matches: 5. The CDR3 region has the DNA TGCGCCAGCAGCCAAGATAGAGCGGGGGATAGCACAGATACGCAGTATTTT. This encodes CASSQDRAGDSTDTQYF.

The CDR3 DNA reads TGCGCCAGCAGCCAAGACACAGGGGGTGGTGGCTACACCTTC. The encoded protein is CASSQDTGGGGYTF. The J gene is TRBJ1-2, the V gene TRBV4-3; TRBD1 agrees at 8 bases. V dropped 0 bases and J dropped 7; count of bases not matched to a gene: 4. CDR3 length: 14 amino acids. CDR1 and CDR2 (germline): LGHNA, YSLEER.

V usage is TRBV11-2 and J usage is TRBJ2-5; 9 bases fit TRBD2. Germline V lookup: CDR1 SGHAT, CDR2 FQNNGV. This CDR3 comprises 15 residues. Trimming removed 4 bases from V and 5 bases from J; junction bases left unmatched: 8. The chain's CDR3 is CASSWAGGGAETQYF. CDR3 sequence (DNA): TGTGCCAGCAGCTGGGCGGGGGGGGGAGCGGAGACCCAGTACTTC.

The chain links TRBV6-1 to TRBJ1-5; no clear D. This CDR3 region has 15 residues. CDR1 and CDR2 (germline): MNHNS, SASEGT. The V gene lost 7 bases and the J gene lost 1 base, with 14 bases spanning the gap. The CDR3 sequence is CASKVTPGSNQPQHF. CDR3 nucleotides: TGTGCCAGCAAGGTCACTCCGGGGAGCAATCAGCCCCAGCATTTT.